Presented here are 14 T cell receptor beta chains from one specimen sequenced in a study of shared clonotypes between healthy human individuals. The method was immunoSEQ multiplex PCR; TCRdb's version includes in-frame clones alone and lacks a portion of them. The sample carries more than 500,000 clones, approximately 95% recorded once. CD45RO negativity and positive selection for CCR7 defined naive CD8 cells, a population that excluded terminally differentiated effector memory CD45RA+ cells. Sequenced input: naive CD8+ T cells sorted from blood. These receptors were collected from a woman younger than 45 in good health.

The gene calls are TRBV5-1 and TRBJ1-2; 7 nucleotides agree with TRBD1. The germline V gene has CDR1 SGHRS and CDR2 YFSETQ. Germline trimming cut 7 bases from V and 3 bases from J; bases unmatched to any gene: 6. The CDR3 is 13 amino acids. The CDR3: CASSHGQDYGYTF. In nucleotides, the CDR3 is TGCGCCAGCTCACATGGACAGGACTATGGCTACACCTTC. The variable domain in full, completed from reference TRBV5-1 and TRBJ1-2, reads KAGVTQTPRYLIKTRGQQVTLSCSPISGHRSVSWYQQTPGQGLQFLFEYFSETQRNKGNFPGRFSGRQFSNSRSEMNVSTLELGDSALYLCASSHGQDYGYTFGSGTRLTVV.

This chain joins TRBV7-2 and TRBJ2-1, with D unresolved. Germline-derived CDR1 and CDR2 are SGHTA and FQGNSA. The CDR3 is 13 residues long. V dropped 3 bases and J dropped 1 base, with 4 bases sitting between them. CDR3 region: CASSFFSYNEQFF. DNA for the CDR3: TGTGCCAGCAGCTTCTTTTCCTACAATGAGCAGTTCTTC.

The J gene is TRBJ1-3, the V gene TRBV7-9, with D perhaps matching TRBD1 (5 bases). This CDR3 is built from 15 residues. Germline CDR1 reads SEHNR; CDR2 reads FQNEAQ (reference sequence). Trimming shortened V by 3 bases and J by 7 bases, and 16 bases separated the two germline ends. The CDR3 reads CASSFGTQPLNTIYF. DNA of the CDR3: TGTGCCAGCAGCTTCGGGACCCAGCCTCTGAACACCATATATTTT.

The rearrangement links TRBV5-6 to TRBJ1-2, with D perhaps TRBD1 (5 bases). Trimming stripped 3 bases from V and 6 bases from J, with 18 bases between. In germline, CDR1 is SGHDT, CDR2 YYEEEE. The CDR3 is made up of 15 amino acids. The CDR3 loop is CASSWLTAVHHGYTF. In nucleotides, the CDR3 is TGTGCCAGCAGCTGGTTGACAGCCGTTCACCATGGCTACACCTTC.

This chain joins TRBV5-4 and TRBJ2-6; possibly TRBD2 for D (5 bases). The CDR3 length is 14 residues. Between the trimmed V and J ends, which lost 8 bases and 4 bases, there was a span of 13 bases. Germline-derived CDR1 and CDR2 are SGHNT and YYREEE (reference sequence). This chain's CDR3 is CASCEEAGANVLTF. The DNA of the CDR3 is TGTGCCAGTTGCGAGGAGGCCGGGGCCAACGTCCTGACTTTC.

This clone was found once. This CDR3 reads CASSTPRETSGRASYEQYF. The CDR3 DNA is TGTGCCAGCAGCACGCCCCGTGAGACTAGCGGGAGGGCCTCCTACGAGCAGTACTTC. The chain employs TRBV7-8 and TRBJ2-7; 14 bases agree with TRBD2. V lost 5 bases to trimming and J lost 0 bases; unmatched junction nucleotides: 12. The CDR3 totals 19 residues. Germline V lookup: CDR1 SGHVS, CDR2 FQNEAQ.

The V and J genes are TRBV5-8 and TRBJ2-7, with unresolved D. This CDR3 comprises 14 residues. Trimming stripped 0 bases from V and 0 bases from J, with 7 bases between. Germline assignment: CDR1 SGHTS and CDR2 YDEGEE. The CDR3 region has the DNA TGTGCCAGCAGCTTGGGGGCTCTCTCCTACGAGCAGTACTTC. This encodes CASSLGALSYEQYF.

The V gene is TRBV12-5, the J gene TRBJ1-1; unclear D gene. V was cut by 4 bases and J by 11 bases, with 11 bases left in between. Germline loops: CDR1 LGHNT, CDR2 FRNRAP. The CDR3 has 11 residues. The DNA for the CDR3 is TGTGCTAGTGGTTCTTCGGGGTGGGCTTTCTTT. Translating it yields CASGSSGWAFF. Combining the CDR3 with reference TRBV12-5 and TRBJ1-1 gives the whole variable domain DARVTQTPRHKVTEMGQEVTMRCQPILGHNTVFWYRQTMMQGLELLAYFRNRAPLDDSGMPKDRFSAEMPDATLATLKIQPSEPRDSAVYFCASGSSGWAFFGQGTRLTVV.

This chain uses TRBV7-9 with TRBJ2-7; D possibly uses TRBD1 or TRBD2 (5 bases each). Trimming cost V 0 bases and J 0 bases, with 9 bases left between them. Looked up from germline, CDR1 is SEHNR and CDR2 is FQNEAQ (reference sequence). The CDR3 contains 15 residues. DNA for the CDR3: TGTGCCAGCAGCTTAGCGCGTGGGACCTCCTACGAGCAGTACTTC. This encodes CASSLARGTSYEQYF.

V and J are TRBV5-1 and TRBJ2-7, with D tentatively TRBD1 or TRBD2 (5 bases each). V lost 5 bases to trimming and J lost 3 bases, with 12 bases between them. Germline assignment: CDR1 SGHRS and CDR2 YFSETQ. CDR3 size: 13 residues. CDR3 sequence reads: CASRPGLGYEQYF. CDR3 DNA sequence: TGCGCCAGCAGACCGGGGCTGGGCTACGAGCAGTACTTC.

V gene TRBV5-4 combines with J gene TRBJ2-7; D uncertain. Trimming took off 4 bases at V and 4 bases at J, with 9 bases between the two ends. Germline lookup yields CDR1 SGHNT and CDR2 YYREEE (reference sequence). The CDR3 runs 12 residues. CDR3 bases: TGTGCCAGCAGCGAATCTAGATACGAGCAGTACTTC. This sequence encodes CASSESRYEQYF. Using reference TRBV5-4 and TRBJ2-7 for the parts outside the CDR3, the full variable domain is ETGVTQSPTHLIKTRGQQVTLRCSSQSGHNTVSWYQQALGQGPQFIFQYYREEENGRGNFPPRFSGLQFPNYSSELNVNALELDDSALYLCASSESRYEQYFGPGTRLTVT.

This clone was seen just once. V is TRBV5-6 and J is TRBJ2-3; D ambiguous. The CDR3 length is 18 residues. Trimming removed 3 bases at V and 1 base at J, with 21 bases between. CDR1 is SGHDT and CDR2 is YYEEEE in the germline V gene. CDR3 sequence reads: CASSYQRSVNLGTDTQYF. CDR3 DNA: TGTGCCAGCAGCTATCAACGGAGTGTTAACCTAGGCACAGATACGCAGTATTTT.

The CDR3 bases are TGTGCCAGCAGCCGGGACGGCAATCAGCCCCAGCATTTT. As protein: CASSRDGNQPQHF. This chain uses TRBV5-4 with TRBJ1-5; possibly TRBD1 for D (5 bases). Germline V gene data show CDR1 as SGHNT and CDR2 as YYREEE (reference sequence). This CDR3 has 13 residues. V was pared by 4 bases and J by 2 bases, with 7 bases between.

Worth noting for this clone: The germline gene is not matched at one end of the junction; a read error may be the cause. V and J are TRBV19 and TRBJ2-1; 9 bases agree with TRBD2. This CDR3 has 15 residues. The germline gives CDR1 LNHDA, CDR2 SQIVND (reference sequence). The CDR3 is CASSIAGALNNEQFF. The CDR3 DNA reads as TGTGCCAGTAGCATAGCGGGAGCACTTAACAATGAGCAGTTCTTC.